This record looks at one T cell receptor beta chain sequence and its context. These data come from a study of blood T cell repertoires in COVID-19. Study details: Sites in the United States, Italy and Spain provided acute and convalescent COVID-19 samples. Nucleic acid was either cDNA or gDNA, and it came from T cells, B-cell-depleted T cells, or PBMCs.

The data were produced by immunoSEQ multiplex PCR, yet TCRdb's version contains in-frame clones alone and is incomplete. The sample shows roughly 280,000 clones, 88% of them seen only once. Participants spanned ages about 18 to 90 years and resided in 24 US areas. The study counted Cohort 3 donors as recovered given two negative PCRs, clearance, or symptom resolution. Per germline, CDR1 SGHTA and CDR2 FQGTGA. J lost 5 bases, V lost 4 bases, and 1 base had no gene match. This CDR3 is 14 amino acids long. Sequenced input: PBMCs or T cells enriched from blood (not recorded which). The chain has TRBV7-3 and TRBJ2-1; TRBD2 matches 11 bases. The TCR sequence derives from a woman in her fifties or sixties who had recovered from COVID-19. The CDR3 DNA sequence: TGTGCCAGCAGCTCGGGACTAGCGGACAATGAGCAGTTCTTC. It translates to CASSSGLADNEQFF.